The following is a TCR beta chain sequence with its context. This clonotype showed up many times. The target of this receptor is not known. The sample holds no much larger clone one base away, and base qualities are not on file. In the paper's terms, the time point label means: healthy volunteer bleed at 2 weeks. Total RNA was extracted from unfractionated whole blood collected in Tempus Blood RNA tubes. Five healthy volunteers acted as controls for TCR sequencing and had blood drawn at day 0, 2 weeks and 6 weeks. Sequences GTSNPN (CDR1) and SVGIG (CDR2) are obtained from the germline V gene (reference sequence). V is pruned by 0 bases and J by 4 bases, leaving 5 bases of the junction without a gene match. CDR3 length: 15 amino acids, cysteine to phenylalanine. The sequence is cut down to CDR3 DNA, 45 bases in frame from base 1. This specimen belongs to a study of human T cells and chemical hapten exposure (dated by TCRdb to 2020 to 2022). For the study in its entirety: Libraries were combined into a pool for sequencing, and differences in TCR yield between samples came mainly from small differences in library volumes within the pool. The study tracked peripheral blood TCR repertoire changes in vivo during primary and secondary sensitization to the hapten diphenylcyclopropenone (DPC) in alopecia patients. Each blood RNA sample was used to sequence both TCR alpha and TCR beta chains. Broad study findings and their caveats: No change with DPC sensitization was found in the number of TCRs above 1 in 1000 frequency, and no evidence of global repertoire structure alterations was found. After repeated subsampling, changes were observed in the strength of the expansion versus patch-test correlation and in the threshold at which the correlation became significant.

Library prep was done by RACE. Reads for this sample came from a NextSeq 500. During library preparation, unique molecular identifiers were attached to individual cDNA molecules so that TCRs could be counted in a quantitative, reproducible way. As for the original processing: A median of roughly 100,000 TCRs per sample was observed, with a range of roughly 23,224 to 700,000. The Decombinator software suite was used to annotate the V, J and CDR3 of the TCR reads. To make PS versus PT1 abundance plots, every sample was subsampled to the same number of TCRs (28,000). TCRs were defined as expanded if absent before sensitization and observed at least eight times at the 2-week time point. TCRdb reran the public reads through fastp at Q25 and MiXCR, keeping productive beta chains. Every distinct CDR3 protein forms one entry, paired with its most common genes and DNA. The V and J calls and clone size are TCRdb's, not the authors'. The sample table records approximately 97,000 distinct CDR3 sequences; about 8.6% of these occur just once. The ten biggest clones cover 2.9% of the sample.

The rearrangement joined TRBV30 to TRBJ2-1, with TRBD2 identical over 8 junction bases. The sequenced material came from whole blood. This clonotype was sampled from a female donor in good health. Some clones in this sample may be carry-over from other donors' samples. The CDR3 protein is CAWSVIGLAYNEQFF. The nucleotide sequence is TGTGCCTGGAGTGTAATCGGACTAGCTTACAATGAGCAGTTCTTC.